Included here is one TCR beta chain sequence, with context. Its antigen is unidentified. The source of the sample is a study of blood T cells in healthy people across ages. General observations from the study: The fall in TCR beta diversity per million T cells was roughly linear with age.

Trimming shortened V by 3 bases and J by 2 bases, and 15 bases separated the two germline ends. The CDR3 runs 16 residues. It was with a sample-barcoded 5' primer and a J-beta primer mix that a second PCR of roughly 6 to 12 cycles was run. TCRdb fed the 5' RACE reads into MiXCR, producing one record per CDR3 protein. Of under 1,000,000 distinct CDR3 sequences detected, 35% to 50% appear once; the ten largest clones hold 15% to 20%. Sample: blood. This clonotype was obtained from an elderly man in good health. The chain recombines TRBV12-3 or TRBV12-4 with TRBJ2-3; TRBD2 is a possible D gene (6 bases). The CDR3 bases are TGTGCCAGCAGTTTGGGGCGGGAACGGGACACAGATACGCAGTATTTT. This sequence encodes CASSLGRERDTDTQYF.